This T cell receptor beta chain appears in the sequencing data of a study of Graves' ophthalmopathy and Graves' hyperthyroidism. Study overall: Sampling took place at initial diagnosis, with peripheral blood obtained before any treatment.

Study-wide findings and caveats: Blood contained most expanded thyroid clonotypes exceeding 0.001 frequency. Forecasting of ophthalmopathy progression by the model achieved around 68% sensitivity and approximately 72% specificity.

The sequenced template was RNA, covering the TCR beta CDR3 region. RT-PCR with HTBI primers came first, then second-round multiplex PCR. One entry per CDR3 protein results from TCRdb running MiXCR on the multiplex PCR reads. The sample yields almost 750,000 distinct CDR3 sequences, 35% to 50% seen once. Remarks on this clonotype: The antigen remains undetermined.

The germline gives CDR1 SEHNR, CDR2 FQNEAQ (reference sequence). V lost 0 bases and J 5 bases, leaving 7 bases between the germline ends. The length of the CDR3 is 13 residues. Sequencing was done on a sample of peripheral blood. The sequence was obtained from an adult man with Graves' ophthalmopathy. The rearrangement uses TRBV7-9 and TRBJ2-5; D not certain. CDR3: CASSLALFETQYF. CDR3 sequence (DNA): TGTGCCAGCAGCTTAGCCTTGTTTGAGACCCAGTACTTC. The variable domain in full, with the rest retrieved from reference TRBV7-9 and TRBJ2-5, is DTGVSQNPRHKITKRGQNVTFRCDPISEHNRLYWYRQTLGQGPEFLTYFQNEAQLEKSRLLSDRFSAERPKGSFSTLEIQRTEQGDSAMYLCASSLALFETQYFGPGTRLLVL.